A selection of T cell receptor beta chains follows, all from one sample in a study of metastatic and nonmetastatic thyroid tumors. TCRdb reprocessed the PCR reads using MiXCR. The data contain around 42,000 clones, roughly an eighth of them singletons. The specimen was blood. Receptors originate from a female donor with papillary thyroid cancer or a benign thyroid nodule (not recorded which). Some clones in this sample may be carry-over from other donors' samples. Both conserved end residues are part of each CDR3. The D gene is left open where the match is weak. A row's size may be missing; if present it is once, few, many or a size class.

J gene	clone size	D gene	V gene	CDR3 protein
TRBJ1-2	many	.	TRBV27	CASSLTGATPIHGYTF
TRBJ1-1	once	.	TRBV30	CAWREKVRTEASF
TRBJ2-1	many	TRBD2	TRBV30	CAWSGWVLAGGGSYNEQFF
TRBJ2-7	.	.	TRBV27	CASSFAGRPEQYF
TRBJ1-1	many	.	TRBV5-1	CASSLAAGADTEAFF
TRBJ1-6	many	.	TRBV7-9	CASSPIVGDNSPLHF
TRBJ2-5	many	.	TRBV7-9	CASPPAGNSPLTETQYF
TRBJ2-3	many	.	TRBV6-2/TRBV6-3	CASSGGGDTQYF
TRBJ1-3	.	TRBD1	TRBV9	CASSDELGGGGNTIYF
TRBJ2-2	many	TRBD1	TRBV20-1	CSARQGAGELFF